This is a list of T cell receptor beta chains from one sample in a study of glioma-infiltrating T cells after dendritic cell vaccination. Data came from immunoSEQ multiplex PCR; TCRdb stores just in-frame clones and leaves some out. The sample has about 87,000 clones, under 85% seen once. The specimen was blood, collected after dendritic cell vaccination. All receptors come from a human donor with glioblastoma. The CDR3 runs from the conserved cysteine through the conserved F or W.

cdr3_length j_call v_call cdr3_aa
15 TRBJ1-5 TRBV12-5 CASGFGEATNQPQHF
16 TRBJ2-1 TRBV7-2 CASSPYGAGGDSEQFF
14 TRBJ1-1 TRBV6-5 CASTKAQGNTEAFF
14 TRBJ1-2 TRBV6-1 CASSEAESNYGYTF
15 TRBJ2-7 TRBV4-2 CASSQLGQGNYEQYF
15 TRBJ2-5 TRBV19 CASSIGGLGGETQYF
15 TRBJ2-1 TRBV7-7 CASSRSGGSYNEQFF
17 TRBJ1-5 TRBV30 CAWSVHYGDSPKQPQHF
16 TRBJ2-1 TRBV5-4 CASSPELAGGYNEQFF
16 TRBJ2-7 TRBV18 CASSPGGGQSWYEQYF
18 TRBJ2-2 TRBV11-3 CASSSGLAGGPHTGELFF
15 TRBJ2-5 TRBV5-1 CASSLGRGIQETQYF
16 TRBJ1-5 TRBV7-2 CASSLATGAGNQPQHF
14 TRBJ1-2 TRBV5-1 CASSRLTGNYGYTF
15 TRBJ1-1 TRBV9 CASSVGTGVDTEAFF
14 TRBJ1-2 TRBV7-9 CASSLSTGTYGYTF
15 TRBJ1-6 TRBV15 CATSRVKGGSSPLHF
13 TRBJ1-2 TRBV19 CASSMAVGYGYTF
14 TRBJ1-2 TRBV5-1 CASSLETTGSGYTF
14 TRBJ1-1 TRBV5-1 CASSQVDRDTEAFF
16 TRBJ2-3 TRBV29-1 CSVEDLPVLKTDTQYF
13 TRBJ1-2 TRBV5-6 CASSQNGRYGYTF
16 TRBJ2-7 TRBV19 CASSFGQGANIYEQYF
14 TRBJ1-1 TRBV5-1 CATRQGRANTEAFF
14 TRBJ2-7 TRBV18 CASSPTGDTYEQYF
14 TRBJ2-7 TRBV5-1 CASSIAGASYEQYF
14 TRBJ1-6 TRBV7-8 CASSTDRTNSPLHF
16 TRBJ2-7 TRBV19 CASSQRGGDDDYEQYF